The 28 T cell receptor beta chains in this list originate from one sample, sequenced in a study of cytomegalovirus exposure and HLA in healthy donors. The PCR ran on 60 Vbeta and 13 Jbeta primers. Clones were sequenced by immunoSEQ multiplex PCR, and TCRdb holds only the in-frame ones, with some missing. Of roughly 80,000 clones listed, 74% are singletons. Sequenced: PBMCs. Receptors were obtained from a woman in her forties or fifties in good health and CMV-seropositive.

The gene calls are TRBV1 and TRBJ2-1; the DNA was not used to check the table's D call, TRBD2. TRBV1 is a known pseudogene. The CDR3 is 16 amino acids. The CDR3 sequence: CTSSPPGWSSYVEQFF. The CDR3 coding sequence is TGCACCAGCAGCCCGCCCGGGTGGTCTAGCTACGTTGAGCAGTTCTTC.

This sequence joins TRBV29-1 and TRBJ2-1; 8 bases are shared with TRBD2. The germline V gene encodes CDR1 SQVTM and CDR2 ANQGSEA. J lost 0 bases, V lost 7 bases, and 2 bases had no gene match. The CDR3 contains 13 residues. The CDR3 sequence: CSAGTSSYNEQFF. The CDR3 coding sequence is TGCAGCGCAGGGACTAGCTCCTACAATGAGCAGTTCTTC.

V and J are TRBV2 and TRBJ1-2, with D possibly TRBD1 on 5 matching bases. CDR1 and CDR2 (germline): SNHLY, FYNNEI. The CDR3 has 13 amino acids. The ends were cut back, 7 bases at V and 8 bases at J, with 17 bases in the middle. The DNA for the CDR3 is TGTGCCAGCATTATCCAGGGAGGAGGCGGCTACACCTTC. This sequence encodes CASIIQGGGGYTF.

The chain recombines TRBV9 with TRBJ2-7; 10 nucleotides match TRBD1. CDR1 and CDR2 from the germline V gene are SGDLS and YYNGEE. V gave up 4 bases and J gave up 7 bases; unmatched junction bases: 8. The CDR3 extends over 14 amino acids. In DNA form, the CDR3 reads TGTGCCAGCAGCCACTGGGACAGGGGCAGGGAGCAGTACTTC. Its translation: CASSHWDRGREQYF. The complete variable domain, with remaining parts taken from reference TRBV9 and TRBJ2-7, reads DSGVTQTPKHLITATGQRVTLRCSPRSGDLSVYWYQQSLDQGLQFLIQYYNGEERAKGNILERFSAQQFPDLHSELNLSSLELGDSALYFCASSHWDRGREQYFGPGTRLTVT.

For the CDR3, the DNA is TGTGCCAGTAGTATTACAGTAAGGGAGCTGTTTTTT. It specifies CASSITVRELFF. The rearrangement joins TRBV19 to TRBJ2-2; no definite D call. V was pared by 3 bases and J by 9 bases, with 8 bases between. Germline-derived CDR1 and CDR2 are LNHDA and SQIVND (reference sequence). The CDR3 has 12 amino acids.

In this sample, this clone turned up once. The CDR3 protein is CASSDSGRETQYF. CDR3 sequence (DNA): TGTGCCAGCAGTGATAGCGGGAGAGAGACCCAGTACTTC. V and J are TRBV6-1 and TRBJ2-5; 9 bases are a match to TRBD2. J gave up 4 bases and V 3 bases, and 0 bases lay outside the gene matches. Germline CDR1 MNHNS, CDR2 SASEGT. CDR3 length equals 13 residues.

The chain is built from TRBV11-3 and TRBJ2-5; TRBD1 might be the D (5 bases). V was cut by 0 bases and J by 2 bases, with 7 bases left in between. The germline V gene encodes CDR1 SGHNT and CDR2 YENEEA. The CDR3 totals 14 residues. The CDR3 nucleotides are TGTGCCAGCAGCTTAGATAGGGGACAAGAGACCCAGTACTTC. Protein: CASSLDRGQETQYF.

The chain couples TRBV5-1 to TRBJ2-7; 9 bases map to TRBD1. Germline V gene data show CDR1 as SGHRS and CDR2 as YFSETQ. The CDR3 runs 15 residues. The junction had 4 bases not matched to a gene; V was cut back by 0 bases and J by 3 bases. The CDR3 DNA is TGCGCCAGCAGCTTGGGGGGACAGGGAGGCTACGAGCAGTACTTC. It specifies CASSLGGQGGYEQYF.

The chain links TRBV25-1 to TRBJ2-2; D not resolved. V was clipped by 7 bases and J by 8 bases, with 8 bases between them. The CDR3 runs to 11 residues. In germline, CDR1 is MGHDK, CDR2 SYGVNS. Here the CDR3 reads CASTSRGELFF. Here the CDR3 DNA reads TGTGCCAGCACCTCCAGGGGGGAGCTGTTTTTT.

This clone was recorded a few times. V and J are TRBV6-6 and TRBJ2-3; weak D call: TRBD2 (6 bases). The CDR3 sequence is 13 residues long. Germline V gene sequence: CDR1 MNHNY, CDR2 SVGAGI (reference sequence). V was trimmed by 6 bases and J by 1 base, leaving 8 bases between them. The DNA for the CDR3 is TGTGCCAGCAGACGACTAGGCACAGATACGCAGTATTTT. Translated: CASRRLGTDTQYF.

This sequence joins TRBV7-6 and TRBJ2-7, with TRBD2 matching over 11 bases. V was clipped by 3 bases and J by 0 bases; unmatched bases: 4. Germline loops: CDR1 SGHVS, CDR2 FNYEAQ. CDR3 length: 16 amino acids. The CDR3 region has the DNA TGTGCCAGCAGCTTGGGGACTAGCGGAACCTCCTACGAGCAGTACTTC. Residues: CASSLGTSGTSYEQYF.

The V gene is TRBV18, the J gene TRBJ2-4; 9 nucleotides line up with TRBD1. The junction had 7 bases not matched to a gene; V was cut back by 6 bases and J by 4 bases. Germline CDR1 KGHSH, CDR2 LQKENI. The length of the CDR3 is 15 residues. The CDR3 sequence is CASSEDRGGKNIQYF. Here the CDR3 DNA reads TGTGCCAGCTCCGAGGACAGGGGTGGAAAAAACATTCAGTACTTC. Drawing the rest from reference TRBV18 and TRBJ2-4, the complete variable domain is NAGVMQNPRHLVRRRGQEARLRCSPMKGHSHVYWYRQLPEEGLKFMVYLQKENIIDESGMPKERFSAEFPKEGPSILRIQQVVRGDSAAYFCASSEDRGGKNIQYFGAGTRLSVL.

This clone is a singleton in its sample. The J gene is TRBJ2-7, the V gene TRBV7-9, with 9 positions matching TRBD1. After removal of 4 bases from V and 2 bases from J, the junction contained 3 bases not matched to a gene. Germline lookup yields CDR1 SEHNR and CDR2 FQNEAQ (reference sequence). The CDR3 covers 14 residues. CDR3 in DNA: TGTGCCAGCAGCTCTGGGACAGGGCCCTACGAGCAGTACTTC. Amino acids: CASSSGTGPYEQYF.

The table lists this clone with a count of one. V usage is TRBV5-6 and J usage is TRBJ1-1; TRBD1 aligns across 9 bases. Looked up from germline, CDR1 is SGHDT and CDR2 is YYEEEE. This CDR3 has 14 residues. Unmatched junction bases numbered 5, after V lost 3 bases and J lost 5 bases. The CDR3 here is CASSWGQGWTEAFF. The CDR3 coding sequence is TGTGCCAGCAGCTGGGGACAGGGATGGACTGAAGCTTTCTTT. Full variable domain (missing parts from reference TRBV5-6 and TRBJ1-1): DAGVTQSPTHLIKTRGQQVTLRCSPKSGHDTVSWYQQALGQGPQFIFQYYEEEERQRGNFPDRFSGHQFPNYSSELNVNALLLGDSALYLCASSWGQGWTEAFFGQGTRLTVV.

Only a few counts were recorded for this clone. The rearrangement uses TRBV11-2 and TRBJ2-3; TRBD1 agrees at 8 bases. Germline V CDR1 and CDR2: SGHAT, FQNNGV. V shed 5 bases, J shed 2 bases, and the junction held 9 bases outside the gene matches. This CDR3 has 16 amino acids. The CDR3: CASSTFRGPYTDTQYF. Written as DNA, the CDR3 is TGTGCCAGCAGCACCTTCAGGGGGCCCTACACAGATACGCAGTATTTT.

The CDR3 nucleotides are TGTGCCTGGGGGACAGGGAACCAGCCCCAGCATTTT. It codes for CAWGTGNQPQHF. The rearrangement joins TRBV30 to TRBJ1-5; TRBD1 aligns across 9 bases. The V gene end was trimmed by 5 bases and the J gene end by 7 bases; junction bases not matched to a gene: 3. Germline CDR1 and CDR2: GTSNPN and SVGIG (reference sequence). The CDR3 length is 12 residues.

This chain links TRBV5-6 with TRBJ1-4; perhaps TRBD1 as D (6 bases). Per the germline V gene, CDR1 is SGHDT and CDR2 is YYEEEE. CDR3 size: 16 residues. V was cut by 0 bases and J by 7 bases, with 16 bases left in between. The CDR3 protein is CASSLALVGASEKLFF. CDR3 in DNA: TGTGCCAGCAGCTTGGCCTTAGTGGGGGCCAGTGAAAAACTGTTTTTT.

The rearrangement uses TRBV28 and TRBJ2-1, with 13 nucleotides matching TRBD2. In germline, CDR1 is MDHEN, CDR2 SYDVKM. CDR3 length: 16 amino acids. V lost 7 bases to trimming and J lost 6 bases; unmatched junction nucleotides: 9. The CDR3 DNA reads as TGTGCCAGCACCCTCATGGGACTAGCGGGGAGCAATGAGCAGTTCTTC. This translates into CASTLMGLAGSNEQFF. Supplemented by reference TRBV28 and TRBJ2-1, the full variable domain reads DVKVTQSSRYLVKRTGEKVFLECVQDMDHENMFWYRQDPGLGLRLIYFSYDVKMKEKGDIPEGYSVSREKKERFSLILESASTNQTSMYLCASTLMGLAGSNEQFFGPGTRLTVL.

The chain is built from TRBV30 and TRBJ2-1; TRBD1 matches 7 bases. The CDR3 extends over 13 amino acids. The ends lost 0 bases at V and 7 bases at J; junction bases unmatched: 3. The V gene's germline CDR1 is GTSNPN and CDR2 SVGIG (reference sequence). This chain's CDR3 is CAWSVQGWNEQFF. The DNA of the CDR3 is TGTGCCTGGAGTGTACAGGGGTGGAATGAGCAGTTCTTC. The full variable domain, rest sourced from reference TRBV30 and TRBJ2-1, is SQTIHQWPATLVQPVGSPLSLECTVEGTSNPNLYWYRQAAGRGLQLLFYSVGIGQISSEVPQNLSASRPQDRQFILSSKKLLLSDSGFYLCAWSVQGWNEQFFGPGTRLTVL.

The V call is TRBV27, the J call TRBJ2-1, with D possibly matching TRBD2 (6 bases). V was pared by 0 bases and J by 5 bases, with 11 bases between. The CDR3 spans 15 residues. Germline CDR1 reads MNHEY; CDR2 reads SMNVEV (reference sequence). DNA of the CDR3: TGTGCCAGCAGTTTATCGTTCGGGAGCCACAATGAGCAGTTCTTC. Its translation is CASSLSFGSHNEQFF.

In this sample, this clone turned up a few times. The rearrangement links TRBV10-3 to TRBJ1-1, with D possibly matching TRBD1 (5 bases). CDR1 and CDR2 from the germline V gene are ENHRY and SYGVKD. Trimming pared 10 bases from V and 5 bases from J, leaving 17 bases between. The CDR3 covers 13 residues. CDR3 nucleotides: TGTGCCACAAGCGGGGGTAGGATGACTGAAGCTTTCTTT. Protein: CATSGGRMTEAFF.

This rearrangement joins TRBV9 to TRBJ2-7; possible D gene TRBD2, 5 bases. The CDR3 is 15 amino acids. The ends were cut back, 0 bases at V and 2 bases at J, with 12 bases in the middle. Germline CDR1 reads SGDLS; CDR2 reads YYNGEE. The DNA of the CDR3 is TGTGCCAGCAGCGTAGAACCAAGCGGTGCCTACGAGCAGTACTTC. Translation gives CASSVEPSGAYEQYF. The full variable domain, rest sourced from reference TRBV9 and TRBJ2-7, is DSGVTQTPKHLITATGQRVTLRCSPRSGDLSVYWYQQSLDQGLQFLIQYYNGEERAKGNILERFSAQQFPDLHSELNLSSLELGDSALYFCASSVEPSGAYEQYFGPGTRLTVT.

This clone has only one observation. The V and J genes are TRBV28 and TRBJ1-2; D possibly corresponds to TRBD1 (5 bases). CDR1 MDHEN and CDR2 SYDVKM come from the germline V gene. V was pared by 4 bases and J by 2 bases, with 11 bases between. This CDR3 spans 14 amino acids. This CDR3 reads CASSSSGPNYGYTF. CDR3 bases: TGTGCCAGCAGTTCTTCAGGGCCGAACTATGGCTACACCTTC.

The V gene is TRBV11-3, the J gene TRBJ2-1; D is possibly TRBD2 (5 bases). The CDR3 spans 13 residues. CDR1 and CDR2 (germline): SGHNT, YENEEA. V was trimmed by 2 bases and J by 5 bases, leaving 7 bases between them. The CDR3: CASSLSGDNEQFF. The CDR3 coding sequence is TGTGCCAGCAGCTTAAGCGGAGACAATGAGCAGTTCTTC.

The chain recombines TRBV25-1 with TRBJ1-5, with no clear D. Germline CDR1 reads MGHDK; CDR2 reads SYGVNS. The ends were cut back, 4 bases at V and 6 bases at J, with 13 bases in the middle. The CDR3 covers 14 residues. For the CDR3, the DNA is TGTGCCAGCAGTGCCCTCGAGGGTGGTCAGCCCCAGCATTTT. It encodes CASSALEGGQPQHF.

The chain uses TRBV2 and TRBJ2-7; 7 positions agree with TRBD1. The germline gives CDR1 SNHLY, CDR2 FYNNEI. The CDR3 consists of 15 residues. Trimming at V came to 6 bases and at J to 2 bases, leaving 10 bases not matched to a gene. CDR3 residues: CASRGQLPTPYEQYF. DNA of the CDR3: TGTGCCAGCAGGGGACAGCTTCCCACCCCCTACGAGCAGTACTTC.

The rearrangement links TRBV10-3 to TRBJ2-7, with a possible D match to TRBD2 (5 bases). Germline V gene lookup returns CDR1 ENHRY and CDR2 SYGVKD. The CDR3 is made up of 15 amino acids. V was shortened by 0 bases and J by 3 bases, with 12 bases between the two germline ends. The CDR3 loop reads CAISESIGENYEQYF. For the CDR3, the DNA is TGTGCCATCAGTGAGTCGATTGGGGAGAACTACGAGCAGTACTTC.

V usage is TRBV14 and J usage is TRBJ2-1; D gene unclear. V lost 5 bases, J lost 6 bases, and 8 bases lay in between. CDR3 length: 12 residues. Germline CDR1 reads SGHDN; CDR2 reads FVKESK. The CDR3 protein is CASSSEVNEQFF. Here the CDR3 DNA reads TGTGCCAGCAGCTCTGAGGTCAATGAGCAGTTCTTC.